This TCR beta chain was captured by sequencing in a study of blood T cells in healthy people across ages. Sample-barcoded 5' priming and a J-beta primer mix drove a second PCR of 7 to 11 cycles. Each CDR3 protein gets one entry after TCRdb re-called the 5' RACE reads with MiXCR. This table holds approximately 850,000 distinct CDR3 sequences, 40% to 50% found once. This clonotype was counted only a few times. Its target is unknown. General observations from the study: Correlation between TCR beta diversity and naive T cell percentage was strong. Estimates drawn from one million T cells were deemed to understate diversity.

V dropped 3 bases and J dropped 4; count of bases not matched to a gene: 6. The CDR3 runs to 15 residues. CDR1 SGHDT and CDR2 YYEEEE come from the germline V gene. The TCR sequence derives from a man aged 55 to 70 in good health. The gene calls are TRBV5-6 and TRBJ2-1, with 8 bases fitting TRBD2. The sample was blood. CDR3 coding DNA: TGTGCCAGCAGCTGTGCTAGCGGGTTATACAATGAGCAGTTCTTC. This translates into CASSCASGLYNEQFF. The full variable domain, with the rest looked up from reference TRBV5-6 and TRBJ2-1, is DAGVTQSPTHLIKTRGQQVTLRCSPKSGHDTVSWYQQALGQGPQFIFQYYEEEERQRGNFPDRFSGHQFPNYSSELNVNALLLGDSALYLCASSCASGLYNEQFFGPGTRLTVL.